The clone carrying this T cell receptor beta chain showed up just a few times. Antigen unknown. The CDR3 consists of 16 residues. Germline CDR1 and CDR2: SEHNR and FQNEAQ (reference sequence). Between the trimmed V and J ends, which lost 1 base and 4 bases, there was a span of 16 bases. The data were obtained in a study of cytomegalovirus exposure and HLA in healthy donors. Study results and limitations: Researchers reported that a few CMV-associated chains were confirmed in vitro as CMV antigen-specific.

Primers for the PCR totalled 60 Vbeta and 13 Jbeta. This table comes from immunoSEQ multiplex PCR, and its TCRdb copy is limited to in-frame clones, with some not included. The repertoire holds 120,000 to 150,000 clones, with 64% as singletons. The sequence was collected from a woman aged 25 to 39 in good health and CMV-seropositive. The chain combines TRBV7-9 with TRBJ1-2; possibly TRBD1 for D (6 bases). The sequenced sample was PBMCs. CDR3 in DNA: TGTGCCAGCAGCTTAGAGGGGGACCGACTATCCTATGGCTACACCTTC. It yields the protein CASSLEGDRLSYGYTF. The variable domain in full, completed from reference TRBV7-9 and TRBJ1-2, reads DTGVSQNPRHKITKRGQNVTFRCDPISEHNRLYWYRQTLGQGPEFLTYFQNEAQLEKSRLLSDRFSAERPKGSFSTLEIQRTEQGDSAMYLCASSLEGDRLSYGYTFGSGTRLTVV.